This entry lists 11 T cell receptor beta chains sequenced from one sample in a study of cytomegalovirus exposure and HLA in healthy donors. Profiled with immunoSEQ multiplex PCR; TCRdb holds only in-frame clones, not every one. The sample records roughly 75,000 clones, 90% to 95% being singletons. Material: PBMCs. The receptors here all came from a woman aged 18-35 years in good health and CMV-seronegative.

The chain joins TRBV4-1 to TRBJ1-1; the D is unclear. The CDR3 consists of 14 residues. Germline V lookup: CDR1 MGHRA, CDR2 YSYEKL. V was pared by 1 base and J by 3 bases, with 9 bases between. As DNA, the CDR3 is TGCGCCAGCAGCCAAGGTCGAGGAGACACTGAAGCTTTCTTT. Amino acids: CASSQGRGDTEAFF.

The CDR3 DNA sequence: TGTGCCAGCAGCTTGGGTCAGGGGTCGTCAGATACGCAGTATTTT. This sequence encodes CASSLGQGSSDTQYF. This chain joins TRBV5-8 and TRBJ2-3; D is possibly TRBD1 (6 bases). Germline V gene lookup returns CDR1 SGHTS and CDR2 YDEGEE. Trimming took 0 bases from V and 4 from J, leaving 12 bases between them. This CDR3 spans 15 amino acids.

The rearrangement uses TRBV7-2 and TRBJ2-7; the D gene is possibly TRBD1 (5 bases). The ends were cut back, 6 bases at V and 4 bases at J, with 16 bases in the middle. The CDR3 loop spans 14 amino acids. Germline-derived CDR1 and CDR2 are SGHTA and FQGNSA. Written as DNA, the CDR3 is TGTGCCAGCAGACGTTCAGACAGCACATACGAGCAGTACTTC. This encodes CASRRSDSTYEQYF.

The gene calls are TRBV28 and TRBJ2-2; TRBD1 agrees at 8 bases. Trimming removed 6 bases from V and 5 bases from J; junction bases left unmatched: 8. CDR1 and CDR2 from the germline V gene are MDHEN and SYDVKM. The CDR3 spans 15 residues. CDR3 coding DNA: TGTGCCAGCAGCCCGGACAGGGTGAGGACCGGGGAGCTGTTTTTT. It translates to CASSPDRVRTGELFF.

The chain joins TRBV2 to TRBJ1-2; D is ambiguous. Between the trimmed V and J ends, which lost 8 bases and 6 bases, there was a span of 16 bases. Germline V gives CDR1 SNHLY, CDR2 FYNNEI. The CDR3 has 13 residues. CDR3 loop: CASAPRGPHGYTF. CDR3 bases: TGTGCCAGCGCCCCTCGGGGTCCGCATGGCTACACCTTC.

The chain has TRBV19 and TRBJ2-7, with 12 bases matching TRBD1. The germline gives CDR1 LNHDA, CDR2 SQIVND (reference sequence). V lost 3 bases and J lost 3; bases outside the gene matches: 6. The CDR3 loop spans 16 amino acids. DNA of the CDR3: TGTGCCAGTAGTATTTCGGGGACAGGGGGCGGCTACGAGCAGTACTTC. It encodes CASSISGTGGGYEQYF.

The chain joins TRBV30 to TRBJ2-3, with TRBD1 matching 10 bases. V lost 3 bases to trimming and J lost 3 bases; unmatched junction nucleotides: 9. The CDR3 is 16 amino acids. CDR1 and CDR2 from the germline V gene are GTSNPN and SVGIG (reference sequence). The CDR3: CAWRLIGGQGTDTQYF. In nucleotides, the CDR3 is TGTGCCTGGAGACTAATCGGGGGACAGGGGACAGATACGCAGTATTTT.

The chain combines TRBV10-3 with TRBJ2-2; D remains ambiguous. Trimming removed 7 bases at V and 3 bases at J, with 12 bases between. Per the germline V gene, CDR1 is ENHRY and CDR2 is SYGVKD. This CDR3 contains 14 residues. CDR3 residues: CAITRVADTGELFF. The CDR3 nucleotides are TGTGCCATCACCCGGGTTGCCGACACCGGGGAGCTGTTTTTT.

The chain carries TRBV11-2 and TRBJ2-1, with 8 bases aligning to TRBD2. Germline V gene sequence: CDR1 SGHAT, CDR2 FQNNGV. J gave up 4 bases and V 4 bases, and 6 bases lay outside the gene matches. CDR3 length: 15 amino acids. CDR3 sequence (DNA): TGTGCCAGCAGCTCCACGGGGGGGCCATACAATGAGCAGTTCTTC. Translating it yields CASSSTGGPYNEQFF.

This chain joins TRBV7-9 and TRBJ2-1, with TRBD2 matching 11 bases. This CDR3 contains 16 residues. V lost 5 bases to trimming and J lost 5 bases; unmatched junction nucleotides: 8. Germline V gene data show CDR1 as SEHNR and CDR2 as FQNEAQ (reference sequence). CDR3 protein: CASSPTSGGYDNEQFF. CDR3 DNA: TGTGCCAGCAGCCCCACTAGCGGGGGTTACGACAATGAGCAGTTCTTC.

The rearrangement uses TRBV10-3 and TRBJ2-3; TRBD1 aligns across 7 bases. The V segment lost 4 bases and the J segment 1 base; nucleotides outside the gene matches: 5. Per germline, CDR1 ENHRY and CDR2 SYGVKD. CDR3 size: 15 residues. The chain's CDR3 is CAISAPDRGTDTQYF. CDR3 sequence (DNA): TGTGCCATCAGTGCTCCTGACAGGGGCACAGATACGCAGTATTTT.